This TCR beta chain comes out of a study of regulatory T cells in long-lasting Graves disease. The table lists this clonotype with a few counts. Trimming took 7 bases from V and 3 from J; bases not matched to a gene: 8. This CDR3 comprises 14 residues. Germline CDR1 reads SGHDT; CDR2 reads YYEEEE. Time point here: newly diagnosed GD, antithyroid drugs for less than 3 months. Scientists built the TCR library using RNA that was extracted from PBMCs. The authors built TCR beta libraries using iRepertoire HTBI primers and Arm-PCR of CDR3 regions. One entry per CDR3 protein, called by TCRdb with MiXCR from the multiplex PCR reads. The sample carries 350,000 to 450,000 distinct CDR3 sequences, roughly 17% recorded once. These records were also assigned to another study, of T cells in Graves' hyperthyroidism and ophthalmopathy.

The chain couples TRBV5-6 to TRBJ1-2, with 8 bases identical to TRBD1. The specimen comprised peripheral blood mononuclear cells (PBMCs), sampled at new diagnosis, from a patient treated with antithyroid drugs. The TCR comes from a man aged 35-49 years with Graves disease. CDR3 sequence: CASGTQGGDYGYTF. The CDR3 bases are TGTGCCAGCGGAACACAGGGGGGGGACTATGGCTACACCTTC. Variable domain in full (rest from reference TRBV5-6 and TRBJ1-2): DAGVTQSPTHLIKTRGQQVTLRCSPKSGHDTVSWYQQALGQGPQFIFQYYEEEERQRGNFPDRFSGHQFPNYSSELNVNALLLGDSALYLCASGTQGGDYGYTFGSGTRLTVV.